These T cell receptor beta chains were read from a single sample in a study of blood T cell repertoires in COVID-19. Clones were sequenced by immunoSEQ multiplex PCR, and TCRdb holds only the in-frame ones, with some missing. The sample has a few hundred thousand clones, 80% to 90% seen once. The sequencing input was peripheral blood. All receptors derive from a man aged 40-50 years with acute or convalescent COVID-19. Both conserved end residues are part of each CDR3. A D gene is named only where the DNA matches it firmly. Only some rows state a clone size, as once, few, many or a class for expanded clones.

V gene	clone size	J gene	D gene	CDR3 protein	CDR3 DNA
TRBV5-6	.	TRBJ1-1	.	CASSPGVLTTEAFF	TGTGCCAGCAGTCCAGGGGTCTTGACCACTGAAGCTTTCTTT
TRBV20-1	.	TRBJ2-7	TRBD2	CSARLAGEQYF	TGCAGTGCTAGACTAGCGGGAGAGCAGTACTTC
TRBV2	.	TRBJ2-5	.	CASGETPGAETQYF	TGTGCCAGCGGGGAGACACCAGGGGCGGAGACCCAGTACTTC
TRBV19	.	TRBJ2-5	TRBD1	CASRGTVQETQYF	TGTGCCAGTAGGGGGACAGTTCAAGAGACCCAGTACTTC
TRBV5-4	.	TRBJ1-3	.	CASSSTGLSGNTIYF	TGTGCCAGCAGCTCAACGGGTCTATCTGGAAACACCATATATTTT
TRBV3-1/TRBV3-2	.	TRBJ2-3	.	CASSQVLSGHGRTDTQYF	TGTGCCAGCAGCCAAGTCTTATCGGGTCATGGCCGCACAGATACGCAGTATTTT
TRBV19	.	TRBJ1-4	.	CASTQIPRRPNEKLFF	TGTGCCAGTACCCAAATCCCTAGGAGGCCTAATGAAAAACTGTTTTTT
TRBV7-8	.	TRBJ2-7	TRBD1	CASSFTQTGSFHEQYF	TGTGCCAGCAGCTTCACTCAGACAGGGAGTTTCCACGAGCAGTACTTC
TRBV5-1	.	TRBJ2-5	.	CASSLIKGEQETQYF	TGCGCCAGCAGCTTGATTAAGGGAGAACAAGAGACCCAGTACTTC
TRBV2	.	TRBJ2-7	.	CASSRIANSYEQYF	TGTGCCAGCAGTAGGATAGCGAACTCCTACGAGCAGTACTTC
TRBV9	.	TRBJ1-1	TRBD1	CASSVALDRDKMNTEAFF	TGTGCCAGCAGCGTAGCACTTGACAGGGACAAGATGAACACTGAAGCTTTCTTT
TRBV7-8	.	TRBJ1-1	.	CASSLVRNTEAFF	TGTGCCAGCAGCTTAGTCAGGAACACTGAAGCTTTCTTT
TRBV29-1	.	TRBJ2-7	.	CSVSRRGDYEQYF	TGCAGCGTTAGTAGGCGGGGTGACTACGAGCAGTACTTC
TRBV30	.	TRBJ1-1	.	CAWSARVLTEAFF	TGTGCCTGGAGTGCGAGGGTCCTAACTGAAGCTTTCTTT
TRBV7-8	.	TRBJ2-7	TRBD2	CASSFGLAGKNPYEQYF	TGTGCCAGCAGCTTTGGACTAGCGGGCAAAAACCCCTACGAGCAGTACTTC
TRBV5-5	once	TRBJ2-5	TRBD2	CASSQPMGLAGGRETQYF	TGTGCCAGCAGCCAACCCATGGGGCTAGCGGGGGGGAGGGAGACCCAGTACTTC
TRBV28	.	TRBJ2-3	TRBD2	CASSFGRALGVDTQYF	TGTGCCAGCAGTTTCGGGAGGGCCCTAGGTGTAGATACGCAGTATTTT
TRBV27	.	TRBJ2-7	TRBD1	CASSFKRGLHEQYF	TGTGCCAGCAGTTTCAAGAGGGGGCTGCACGAGCAGTACTTC
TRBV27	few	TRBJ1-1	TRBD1	CASSSPDREVAFF	TGTGCCAGCAGTTCCCCCGACAGGGAGGTTGCTTTCTTT
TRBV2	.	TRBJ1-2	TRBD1	CASITEPQGVQSGYTF	TGTGCCAGCATCACGGAACCACAGGGGGTACAATCGGGCTACACCTTC
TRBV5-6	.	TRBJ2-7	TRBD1	CASSAGTGGGYEQYF	TGTGCCAGCAGCGCGGGGACAGGGGGGGGGTACGAGCAGTACTTC
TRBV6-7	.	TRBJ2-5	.	CASSYSEGPQIRETQYF	TGTGCCAGCAGTTACTCGGAGGGTCCACAAATCAGAGAGACCCAGTACTTC
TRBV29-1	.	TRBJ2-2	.	CSVLWTTNTGELFF	TGCAGCGTTTTATGGACAACGAACACCGGGGAGCTGTTTTTT
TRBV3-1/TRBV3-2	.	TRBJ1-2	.	CASSLGTFYGYTF	TGTGCCAGCAGCCTTGGGACATTTTATGGCTACACCTTC
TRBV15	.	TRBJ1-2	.	CATSRVPDSYGYTF	TGTGCCACCAGCAGAGTCCCGGACAGCTATGGCTACACCTTC
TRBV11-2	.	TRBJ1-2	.	CASSRQRSNYGYTF	TGTGCCAGCAGCCGACAGAGGTCTAACTATGGCTACACCTTC
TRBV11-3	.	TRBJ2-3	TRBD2	CASSRRDYTDTQYF	TGTGCCAGCAGCCGCCGGGACTATACAGATACGCAGTATTTT
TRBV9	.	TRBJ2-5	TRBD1	CASSAVGTGQETQYF	TGTGCCAGCAGCGCCGTGGGGACAGGGCAAGAGACCCAGTACTTC
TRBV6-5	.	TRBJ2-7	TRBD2	CASSYSILAGSYEQYF	TGTGCCAGCAGTTATAGTATTCTAGCGGGCTCCTACGAGCAGTACTTC
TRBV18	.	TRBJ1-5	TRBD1	CASSPTTGADQPQHF	TGTGCCAGCTCACCTACGACAGGGGCGGATCAGCCCCAGCATTTT
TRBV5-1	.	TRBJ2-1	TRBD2	CASKTSGYAYNEQFF	TGCGCCAGCAAGACTAGCGGGTATGCCTACAATGAGCAGTTCTTC
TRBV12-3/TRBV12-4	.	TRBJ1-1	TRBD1	CASSRDRGAFF	TGTGCCAGCAGTCGGGACAGGGGAGCTTTCTTT
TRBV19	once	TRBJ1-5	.	CASGGLFSNQPQHF	TGTGCCAGTGGGGGACTGTTTAGCAATCAGCCCCAGCATTTT
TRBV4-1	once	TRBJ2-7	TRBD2	CASSQRTSGGDDEQYF	TGCGCCAGCAGCCAGCGGACTAGCGGGGGGGATGACGAGCAGTACTTC
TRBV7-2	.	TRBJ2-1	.	CASSLEILSSYNEQFF	TGTGCCAGCAGCTTAGAGATCTTGAGCTCCTACAATGAGCAGTTCTTC
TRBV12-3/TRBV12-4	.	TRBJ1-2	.	CASSFDRQVGYTF	TGTGCCAGCAGTTTCGATCGTCAGGTCGGCTACACCTTC
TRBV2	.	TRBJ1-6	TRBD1	CASSSTPGQYNSPLHF	TGTGCCAGCAGTAGTACCCCGGGACAGTATAATTCACCCCTCCACTTT
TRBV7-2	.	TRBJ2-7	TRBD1	CASSLRQGPYEQYF	TGTGCCAGCAGCTTACGACAGGGTCCCTACGAGCAGTACTTC
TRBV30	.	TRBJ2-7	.	CAWTWGPLDLRVEQYF	TGTGCCTGGACGTGGGGGCCTTTGGACTTACGAGTTGAGCAGTACTTC
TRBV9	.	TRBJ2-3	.	CASSLAGSSTDTQYF	TGTGCCAGCTCCCTGGCAGGGTCTAGCACAGATACGCAGTATTTT
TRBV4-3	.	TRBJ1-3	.	CASSQDWAGGNTIYF	TGCGCCAGCAGCCAAGATTGGGCAGGTGGAAACACCATATATTTT
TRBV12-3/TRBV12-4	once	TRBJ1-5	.	CASSFSQPQHF	TGTGCCAGCAGTTTCAGTCAGCCCCAGCATTTT
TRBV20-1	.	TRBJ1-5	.	CSASQGKNQPQHF	TGCAGTGCTAGTCAGGGGAAAAATCAGCCCCAGCATTTT
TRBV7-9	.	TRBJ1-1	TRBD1	CASSPQGDTEAFF	TGTGCCAGCAGCCCACAGGGGGACACTGAAGCTTTCTTT
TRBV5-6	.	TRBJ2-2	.	CASSFWGHSNTGELFF	TGTGCCAGCAGCTTCTGGGGACACTCGAACACCGGGGAGCTGTTTTTT
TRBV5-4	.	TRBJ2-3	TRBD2	CASSYPGLADTDTQYF	TGTGCCAGCAGCTACCCGGGACTAGCGGACACAGATACGCAGTATTTT